The subject of this entry is one T cell receptor beta chain. Its cognate antigen has yet to be identified. Per-base qualities were not stored, and no clone one base away is much larger. Participants in the prospective study were aged about 18 to 95 years, lived in 20 to 30 United States geographic areas, and enrolled through a virtual design. To assign participants to cohorts, the prospective study relied on clinical history that participants themselves reported in a screening survey and a study questionnaire. ImmuneRACE Cohort 3 recovered participants were defined by two consecutive negative NP/OP PCR tests, healthcare professional clearance, or symptom resolution. In the prospective study, whole blood, serum and a nasopharyngeal or oropharyngeal swab were collected from each participant by mobile phlebotomists. Prospective study participants could optionally give additional blood draws and questionnaires over a roughly 2-month period. Before DNA extraction, prospective study blood samples were shipped either frozen or at room temperature.

TCRbeta CDR3 regions were amplified from genomic DNA by means of the immunoSEQ Assay, a bias-controlled multiplex PCR. The original methods were these. The number of nucleated cells in each sample was estimated from the amplification of reference gene primers within the assay. To quantify the absolute abundance of each unique TCRbeta CDR3 rearrangement, sequence reads were collapsed and filtered. For each sample, productive Simpson clonality was calculated by taking the square root of Simpson's diversity index across productive rearrangements. The clones in this table, taken by TCRdb from immuneACCESS, are in-frame only. Not every clone is retained; where verified, under half of the shortfall comes from an unresolved V gene, and the cause of the rest is unknown. The V and J calls and clone size come from that table; D and trimming were worked out from the DNA. The sample table records fewer than 400,000 clones; about 91% of these occur just once. Around 9% of the sample is held by the ten biggest clonotypes.

Sequences SGHTA (CDR1) and FQGTGA (CDR2) are obtained from the germline V gene. The cysteine opens and the phenylalanine closes a CDR3 of 15 amino acids. The kept DNA is CDR3 alone, 45 bases in frame from the first base. Clipping removes 5 bases from V and 6 bases from J, with 12 as the unmatched junction base count. The source of the sample is a study of blood T cell repertoires in COVID-19 (dated by TCRdb to the early 2020s). Background for the entire study: Collaborator samples came from the United States, Italy and Spain and covered acute and convalescent phases of COVID-19. The prospective study material was composed of cDNA or gDNA derived from T cells, B-cell-depleted T cells, or PBMCs. HLA class I and class II types, where available, came from metadata supplied by the sample provider rather than from assay-based typing. Subjects who had been exposed to COVID-19, were actively infected with it, or had recovered from it provided the deeply sampled blood TCRbeta repertoires that made up the dataset. Sample metadata almost always included a de-identified subject ID, COVID-19 status, age in years and sex. A freely available public database, intended as a resource for researchers studying the immune response to SARS-CoV-2, is where the repertoires were released. Samples came from the ongoing ImmuneRACE study (first 160 participants) plus 1,254 subjects from 6 global collaborators.

Overall results and qualifications from the work: The amount of clinical and demographic metadata varied by source and participant and was provided uncurated.

Sequencing was carried out using PBMCs or T cells enriched from blood (not recorded which). This receptor chain uses TRBV7-3 and TRBJ1-2; 7 central bases correspond to TRBD1. This receptor was identified in a woman aged 18-29 years who had recovered from COVID-19. DNA sequence: TGTGCCAGCAGCGCCAGATGGGACAGCTTCGATGGCTACACCTTC. Its protein reads: CASSARWDSFDGYTF.